This T cell receptor beta chain was identified during a study of T cell repertoires in cytomegalovirus infection. Study-level information: Recently identified HLA-C-restricted and well-studied HLA-B-restricted CMV epitopes were used.

Ten or more counts support this clonotype. The antigen is unknown. This CDR3 region has 14 residues. Germline values: CDR1 SGHVS, CDR2 FQNEAQ. The V segment lost 6 bases and the J segment 5 bases; nucleotides outside the gene matches: 8. Using its own MiXCR run on the reads, TCRdb lists one record per CDR3 protein. The data contain approximately 1,000,000 distinct CDR3 sequences, roughly 31% of them seen just once; the ten biggest clones take up around 15%. The chain employs TRBV7-8 and TRBJ2-7, with TRBD1 matching over 9 bases. The source material was cultured CD8+ T cells from PBMCs, sampled from culture after CMV antigen stimulation. The receptor comes from a human donor in good health (CMV status not recorded). Some clones in this sample may be carry-over from other donors' samples. This CDR3 is CASSPPGQGNEQYV. The CDR3 bases are TGTGCCAGCAGTCCCCCGGGACAGGGTAACGAGCAGTACGTC.